Each of the 10 T cell receptor beta chains below was sequenced from the same sample in a study of neurological immune-mediated disorders. Specified time point: longitudinal time-point 3. One entry per CDR3 protein results from TCRdb running MiXCR on the 5' RACE reads. The sample contains 85,000 to 110,000 distinct CDR3 sequences, roughly a tenth of which appear only once. Sequenced input: PBMCs. The receptors here all came from a female donor with HTLV-1-associated myelopathy (HAM/TSP).

In the case of this clonotype: This may be a read error: a much more frequent sequence differs by one nucleotide. The V gene is TRBV20-1, the J gene TRBJ2-6, with a weak D call TRBD2 (6 bases). This CDR3 is 15 amino acids long. Trimming removed 1 base at V and 2 bases at J, with 9 bases between. Germline V CDR1 and CDR2: DFQATT, SNEGSKA (reference sequence). The CDR3 is CSARVAGTGANVLTF. The CDR3 DNA follows: TGCAGTGCTAGAGTTGCGGGGACTGGGGCCAACGTCCTGACTTTC.

V usage is TRBV2 and J usage is TRBJ2-3; D may be TRBD1 or TRBD2 (5 bases each). Germline-derived CDR1 and CDR2 are SNHLY and FYNNEI. V lost 7 bases and J 6 bases, leaving 14 bases between the germline ends. This CDR3 comprises 13 residues. The CDR3 region is CASTGQGADTQYF. In DNA, the CDR3 is TGTGCCAGCACAGGGCAGGGAGCGGATACGCAGTATTTT.

This clonotype was seen repeatedly, ten times or more. This chain connects TRBV5-1 to TRBJ2-7; the match to TRBD2 covers 11 bases. Germline CDR1 reads SGHRS; CDR2 reads YFSETQ. CDR3 length: 17 amino acids. Trimming removed 0 bases from V and 2 bases from J; junction bases left unmatched: 7. As DNA, the CDR3 is TGCGCCAGCAGCTTGGTGCCTAGCGGGGGGTCGACCTACGAGCAGTACTTC. The encoded protein is CASSLVPSGGSTYEQYF.

This clonotype came up many times. This chain uses TRBV5-1 with TRBJ1-4; D is possibly TRBD1 (6 bases). The length of the CDR3 is 14 residues. Germline V lookup: CDR1 SGHRS, CDR2 YFSETQ. Trimming took 4 bases from V and 8 from J, leaving 15 bases between them. CDR3 amino acids: CASSTGTSGEKLFF. For the CDR3, the DNA is TGCGCCAGCAGCACAGGGACGTCGGGAGAAAAACTGTTTTTT.

This clonotype was picked up many times. This chain uses TRBV11-2 with TRBJ2-2; D unclear. This CDR3 is built from 14 residues. The V gene lost 6 bases and the J gene lost 9 bases, with 17 bases spanning the gap. Germline CDR1 SGHAT, CDR2 FQNNGV. Here the CDR3 reads CASRLGINGRELFF. For the CDR3, the DNA is TGTGCCAGCAGGTTGGGGATAAACGGACGGGAGCTGTTTTTT.

This clonotype was found many times. J is TRBJ2-1 and V is TRBV5-1; D may be TRBD1 or TRBD2 (5 bases each). CDR3 length: 14 amino acids. The V gene's germline CDR1 is SGHRS and CDR2 YFSETQ. The V end lost 2 bases, the J end lost 6 bases, and 12 bases lay between the germline ends. The chain's CDR3 is CASSLRRGVNEQFF. Written as DNA, the CDR3 is TGCGCCAGCAGCTTACGTAGGGGAGTCAATGAGCAGTTCTTC.

This clonotype occurred many times. This chain connects TRBV2 to TRBJ1-6; tentative D call: TRBD1 (6 bases). Germline V lookup: CDR1 SNHLY, CDR2 FYNNEI. This CDR3 has 15 amino acids. The germline V and J ends were trimmed by 7 bases and 0 bases, with 10 bases remaining between them. CDR3 DNA: TGTGCCAGCAAAATAGGGGGCTCCTATAATTCACCCCTCCACTTT. It specifies CASKIGGSYNSPLHF.

This clonotype was seen many times. This chain connects TRBV28 to TRBJ2-7, with D tentatively TRBD2 (6 bases). The V end was cut by 4 bases, the J end by 6 bases, with 16 bases between. The CDR3 has 14 amino acids. CDR1 is MDHEN, CDR2 SYDVKM, per germline. CDR3 in DNA: TGTGCCAGCAGTTCGAACGTGGGAGGCTTCGAGCAGTACTTC. It specifies CASSSNVGGFEQYF.

This chain connects TRBV24-1 to TRBJ2-3; D may be TRBD2 (7 bases). V shed 4 bases and J shed 2 bases, with 18 bases lying between them. The CDR3 has 17 amino acids. The germline gives CDR1 KGHDR, CDR2 SFDVKD. Here the CDR3 reads CATSEPRGGGLTDTQYF. CDR3 DNA sequence: TGTGCCACCAGTGAACCGAGGGGGGGGGGCCTCACAGATACGCAGTATTTT.

This clonotype was seen only a few times. This chain uses TRBV7-7 with TRBJ1-1; D is unclear. V lost 11 bases and J lost 3, with 10 bases in between. CDR3 size: 11 residues. Germline V lookup: CDR1 SSHAT, CDR2 FNYEAQ (reference sequence). The CDR3, as DNA: TGTGCCGGATCCTGGGACACTGAAGCTTTCTTT. Translation gives CAGSWDTEAFF.